The T cell receptor beta chain described here comes from a study of cytomegalovirus exposure and HLA in healthy donors (dated by TCRdb to the late 2010s). Describing the broader study: An earlier analysis of 587 of the donors reported about 260 Gb of sequence data and 117 million unique TCR beta sequences obtained from around 190 million T cells. Roughly 300 gigabases of sequencing data and 70 million to 95 million unique TCR sequences made up an early release that covered roughly 670 HLA-typed donors. Among the roughly 400 genotyped donors, roughly 80% belonged to the genetic ancestry cluster associated with self-reported Caucasian donors. The study was designed to test whether signatures of past pathogen exposure could be identified by cataloging public T cell receptors. Using immunosequencing, the study profiled T cell repertoires from fewer than 850 subjects and related those repertoires to cytomegalovirus serostatus. Along with the roughly 700-subject first cohort, a separate validation cohort of approximately 110 different subjects was used. High-throughput TCR immunosequencing, statistical association of individual TCRs with disease status, and machine learning were combined to predict cytomegalovirus infection status. A later analysis re-analyzed previously published TCR beta repertoires from roughly 690 donors and added high-resolution HLA genotyping to study TCR occurrence patterns. The later analysis used no new phenotypic data to find candidate immune exposures, relying instead on TCR beta sequences and their occurrence across donors. An earlier analysis of about 620 of the donors applied high-throughput TCR beta sequencing to assess whether each TCR beta V gene segment acted as functional or pseudogenic. Donor age, sex, ethnicity and CMV serostatus were collected together with the repertoire data. A later genetic analysis took genome-wide SNP genotypes for 398 of the 666 donors and used that subset as a discovery cohort. All discovery cohort repertoires had been generated using a single sequencing platform. Both class I and class II loci were covered by HLA typing, at four-digit resolution. Typing coverage varied by locus: about 620-640 donors for A, B, C, DRB1 and DQB1; more than 500 for DQA1; more than 600 for DPA1; approximately 450 for DPB1. Because of strong linkage in the cohort, 5 or 6 DR-DQ haplotypes were treated as single units for association and clustering. Among around 400 genotyped donors of the cohort, an average of about 240,000 unique TCR beta nucleotide sequences were sequenced per donor, roughly 20% of them non-productive.

The library was obtained by the immunoSEQ multiplex PCR assay. A mixture of 60 forward primers for TCR Vbeta segments and 13 reverse primers for TCR Jbeta segments was used in the multiplex PCR. Amplification of the CDR3 region of rearranged TCR beta genes was performed with a multiplex PCR assay on genomic DNA. The amplified TCR beta libraries were sequenced on the Illumina HiSeq System as 87-base-pair reads. Per the authors' processing: A later analysis tallied roughly 80 million unique TCR beta chains across the 640 or so repertoires, and around 9.9 million of those chains were shared by two or more donors. Raw reads were error-corrected and collapsed into unique sequences with a nearest-neighbor algorithm that merged closely related sequences to remove PCR and sequencing errors. V, D and J gene segments were assigned by aligning CDR3 sequences to IMGT reference sequences. Each retained sequence needed at least a six-nucleotide match to both a V gene segment and a J gene segment. Rearrangements were called productive when the CDR3 lacked stop codons and stayed in frame with V and J; all others were non-productive. Following IMGT convention, CDR3 was defined as the stretch from the second conserved V-encoded cysteine up to the conserved J-encoded phenylalanine. The earlier analysis of approximately 500 of the donors excluded sequences that lacked an unambiguous match to a single V gene segment. In an earlier analysis of almost 600 of the donors, a V segment was called functional when productive rearrangements were above 56.7%, and segregating when the standard deviation between donors exceeded 5%. A statistical classification framework was developed to diagnose cytomegalovirus status using the catalog of TCR beta chain sequences. In a later analysis, TCR nucleotide sequences were compared against IMGT/GENE-DB human TR gene sequences so that V and J genes could be assigned. In a later analysis, CDR3 sequences and most-parsimonious VDJ recombination scenarios were assigned using the TCRdist pipeline. In a later analysis, every TCR beta chain was defined by the combination of its CDR3 amino acid sequence and its V-gene family, and reads without a unique V-gene family were dropped. In a later analysis, 500 to 650 highly shared, low-generation-probability nucleotide sequences were removed to address suspected cross-contamination and a sequencing artifact. For each public chain, a later analysis derived a clonal expansion index from normalized ranks of inferred template counts within each repertoire. In a later analysis, generation probabilities were computed using a VDJ recombination model fitted to out-of-frame rearrangements, and the results were checked against IGoR. Hypergeometric tests were used in a later analysis to score TCR-TCR, TCR-HLA and TCR-CMV co-occurrence, with a repertoire-size bias correction applied to the TCR pairs. False discovery rates were estimated in a later analysis by permuting HLA or CMV assignments 20 times. In a later analysis, co-occurring TCRs were grouped using DBSCAN, with TCRdist sequence similarity added in when clustering inside HLA-allele-positive subsets. Co-occurrence clustering excluded repertoires with fewer than 30,000 or more than 120,000 public chains, plus five with anomalous nucleotide sharing. TCRdb mirrors the immuneACCESS table, restricted to in-frame sequences. Some clones are absent from its copies; in checked studies, under half trace to an unresolved V gene, and the reason for the others is unknown. The V and J calls and clone size were taken over from that table, and D and trimming were inferred from the DNA. The sample table holds roughly 200,000 clones, of which approximately 84% were seen once. The ten biggest clones cover approximately 0.5% of the sample.

This clone was seen a handful of times. The target of this receptor is not known. No much larger clonotype is one base removed from it; base qualities were not supplied. What the research found in general, with its limitations: Sequencing depth was assumed to be roughly uniform across donors in the presence/absence analyses, though that assumption may not hold. The sequencing pipeline was judged likely to have produced a cluster of highly shared sequence variants as a technical artifact. A later genetic analysis reported fewer N-insertions in productive TCRs among donors in an Asian-associated ancestry cluster than the roughly 640-donor mean. Because counts were too low, some 17 rarely observed V segments, including chromosome 9 orphons, were excluded from the earlier analysis of 587 of the donors. When HLA alleles, especially DR and DQ, strongly co-occurred, attributing TCR associations to individual alleles was difficult. Correlated functional status among segregating V segments might reflect linkage disequilibrium, but an unknown experimental factor could not be ruled out. An earlier analysis of approximately 600 of the donors showed that most TCR beta V segments appeared in productive rearrangements either about 87% or about 30% of the time, which broadly matched IMGT annotations. According to a later analysis, TCR association rates differed among HLA loci, with DRB1 alleles showing the most associated TCRs and HLA-C alleles showing the fewest. A further reported finding was that TCR beta sequences accurately predicted the HLA-A and HLA-B alleles for most subjects in the first cohort. While some public TCRs were present in many individuals, most TCR sequences turned up only very rarely across donors. In a later analysis, HLA-associated TCR beta chains were found to be more clonally expanded and to have lower generation probabilities than equally common non-associated chains. This cohort had only TCR beta chains sequenced, and the lack of alpha or paired-chain data limited which features could be detected. A few of the identified cytomegalovirus-associated TCR beta chains were confirmed in vitro to be specific for cytomegalovirus antigens. At a false discovery rate of 0.05, a later analysis linked 16,000 or so TCR beta sequences to specific HLA alleles. A later analysis reported that several top co-occurrence clusters appeared linked to parvovirus B19, influenza, CMV and Epstein-Barr virus. The only immune exposure information available for the cohort was CMV serostatus. Most CMV-associated TCR beta chains appeared to be HLA-restricted in a later analysis, and the HLA associations seemed to be driven largely by CMV exposure. A total of some 180 TCR beta chains were listed by the study as associated with cytomegalovirus. Cytomegalovirus status was reported to be diagnosed by the classifier with high specificity and sensitivity in both the original and validation cohorts. In a later genetic analysis, a missense DCLRE1C variant was associated with V-gene and J-gene trimming of TCR beta chains, and the association was replicated in an independent cohort. The authors suggested that the approach could potentially be generalized to other disease states and immunological phenotypes. HLA typing was unavailable for some donors at each locus, so association tests used only the typed subset.

The cohort was made up of roughly 670 healthy bone marrow donors. Cohort members were all nominally healthy when sampled, although unrecorded immune exposures were likely present. The donor was CMV seronegative and belonged to the group of 350 or so seronegative cohort members. Every donor gave a peripheral blood sample, and the peripheral blood mononuclear cells from that sample were used for TCR beta sequencing. The Qiagen DNeasy Blood Extraction Kit was used to extract genomic DNA from the blood cell samples. Source material: PBMCs. This clonotype originated in a woman aged 40 to 50 in good health and CMV-seronegative.

The CDR3 loop reads CASSLTGGSGANVLTF. The sequenced DNA is TGTGCCAGCAGCCTAACAGGGGGCTCTGGGGCCAACGTCCTGACTTTC. The rearranged chain carries TRBV7-8 and TRBJ2-6; TRBD1 fits 8 bases in the junction. Counted from cysteine to phenylalanine, this CDR3 has 16 amino acids. The only DNA kept is the CDR3, 48 bases in frame from the first base. V ends up 5 bases short and J 0 bases short, with an unmatched junction base count of 3. For CDR1 and CDR2, the germline V gene lists SGHVS and FQNEAQ.